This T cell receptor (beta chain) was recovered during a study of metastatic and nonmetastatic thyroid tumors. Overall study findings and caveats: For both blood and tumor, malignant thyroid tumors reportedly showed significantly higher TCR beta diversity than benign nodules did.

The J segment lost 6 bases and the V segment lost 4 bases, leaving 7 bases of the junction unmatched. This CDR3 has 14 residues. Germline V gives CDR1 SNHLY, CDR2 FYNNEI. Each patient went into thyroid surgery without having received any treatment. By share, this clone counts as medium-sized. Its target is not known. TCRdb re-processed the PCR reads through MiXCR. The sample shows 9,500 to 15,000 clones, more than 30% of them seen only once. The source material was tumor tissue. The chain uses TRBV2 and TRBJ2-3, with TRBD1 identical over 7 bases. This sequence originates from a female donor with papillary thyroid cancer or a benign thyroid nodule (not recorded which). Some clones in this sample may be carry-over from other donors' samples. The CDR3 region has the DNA TGTGCCAGCAGTGTACGGCAAGGGGGCGATACGCAGTATTTT. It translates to CASSVRQGGDTQYF.